The clone carrying this TCR beta chain has just one count. The antigen is not known. The V gene lost 5 bases and the J gene lost 0 bases, with 14 bases spanning the gap. The germline CDR1 and CDR2 sequences are SGHTA and FQGNSA. The CDR3 extends over 16 amino acids. These data belong to a study of T cell responses to AZD1222 COVID-19 vaccine. Points from the study as a whole: It should be noted that donors were predominantly white British and more often female, and clonal diversity was possibly underestimated. Unmutated variant regions reportedly attract nearly half of all spike-specific TCRs. Spike-specific TCR breadth and depth were elevated following two AZD1222 doses.

Repertoires were generated with immunoSEQ multiplex PCR, while TCRdb's copy carries only in-frame clones and drops some. Of 140,000 to 150,000 clones listed, around 91% are singletons. The TCR was taken from an adult in good health. This specimen consisted of peripheral blood, obtained on day 0 of AZD1222 vaccination. V gene TRBV7-2 combines with J gene TRBJ2-1; D gene uncertain. CDR3 in amino acids: CASSQGPPSSYNEQFF. The CDR3 nucleotides are TGTGCCAGCAGCCAAGGACCGCCCAGCTCCTACAATGAGCAGTTCTTC.